The 3 T cell receptor beta chains in this list originate from one sample, sequenced in a study of shared clonotypes between healthy human individuals. Naive CD8 cells were CD45RO-negative, positively selected for CCR7, excluding terminally differentiated effector memory CD45RA+ cells. The method was immunoSEQ multiplex PCR; TCRdb's version includes in-frame clones alone and lacks a portion of them. The sample has under 1 million clones, around 96% seen once. The specimen was naive CD8+ T cells sorted from blood. These receptors all stem from a man between 25 and 39 years old in good health.

This clone was counted once. V usage is TRBV7-2 and J usage is TRBJ2-2, with D unclear. V was pared by 5 bases and J by 3 bases, with 7 bases between. Germline V gene sequence: CDR1 SGHTA, CDR2 FQGNSA. The CDR3 loop spans 13 amino acids. This CDR3 reads CASSPTYTGELFF. In nucleotides, the CDR3 is TGTGCCAGCAGCCCGACGTACACCGGGGAGCTGTTTTTT.

Note on this clone: The junction and the germline gene differ at one end; a read error may be behind it. J is TRBJ2-1 and V is TRBV5-1; TRBD2 agrees at 11 bases. Germline V lookup: CDR1 SGHRS, CDR2 YFSETQ. The CDR3 is 15 amino acids. CDR3 sequence: CASATSGSSYHEQFF. The DNA for the CDR3 is TGCGCCAGCGCCACTAGCGGGAGTTCCTACCATGAGCAGTTCTTC.

The CDR3 DNA sequence: TGTGCCAGCAGCGCCGGGACGGCCTACGAGCAGTACTTC. It encodes CASSAGTAYEQYF. J is TRBJ2-7 and V is TRBV11-3, with D perhaps being TRBD1 or TRBD2 (5 bases each). Germline assignment: CDR1 SGHNT and CDR2 YENEEA. V gave up 5 bases and J gave up 2 bases, with 10 bases separating them. The CDR3 runs 13 residues.